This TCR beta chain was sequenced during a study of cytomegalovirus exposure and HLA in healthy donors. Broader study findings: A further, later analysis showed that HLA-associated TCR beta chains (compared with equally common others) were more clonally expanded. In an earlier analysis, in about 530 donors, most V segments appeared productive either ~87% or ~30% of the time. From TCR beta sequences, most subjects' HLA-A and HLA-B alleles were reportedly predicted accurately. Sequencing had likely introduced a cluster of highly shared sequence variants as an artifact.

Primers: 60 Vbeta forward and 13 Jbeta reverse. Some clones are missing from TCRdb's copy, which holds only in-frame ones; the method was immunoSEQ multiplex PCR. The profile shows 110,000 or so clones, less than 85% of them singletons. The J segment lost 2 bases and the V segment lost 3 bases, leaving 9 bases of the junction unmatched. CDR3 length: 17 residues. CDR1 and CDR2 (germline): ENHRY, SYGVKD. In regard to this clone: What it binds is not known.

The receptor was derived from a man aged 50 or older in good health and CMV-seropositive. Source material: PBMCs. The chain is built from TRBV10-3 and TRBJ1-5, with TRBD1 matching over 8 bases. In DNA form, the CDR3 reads TGTGCCATCAGTGACTCCCCCGGACAGGGAGGCAATCAGCCCCAGCATTTT. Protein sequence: CAISDSPGQGGNQPQHF.